Detailed here is one T cell receptor beta chain. Antigen: not known. The entry originates in a study of a mutant IDH1 vaccine in newly diagnosed glioma. Study in general: Earlier care involved radiotherapy, temozolomide, or both, and the majority received both. Findings of the study overall: Among top peripheral T cell clonotypes, changes seemed unrelated to pseudoprogression.

This sample's time point: baseline, week 1 (first vaccination visit). The treatment here: pre-vaccination baseline after standard-of-care therapy. Sequencing used immunoSEQ multiplex PCR; TCRdb keeps in-frame clones, though not all of them. This table has more than 50,000 clones, 70% to 90% appearing once. The sample in question was PBMCs, obtained from a glioma patient treated with radiotherapy, temozolomide or both. This clonotype was obtained from a man aged 25 to 45 with glioma.

CDR3 DNA sequence: TGTGCCAGCAGCCGACAGCGGGGCTACGAGCAGTACTTC. Encoded protein: CASSRQRGYEQYF. The genes are TRBV6-4 and TRBJ2-7; TRBD2 matches 7 bases. V shed 6 bases and J 3 bases; nucleotides not matched to a gene: 5. Germline V gene sequence: CDR1 MRHNA, CDR2 SNTAGT. The CDR3 runs to 13 residues.